Shown below are 20 T cell receptor beta chains from a single sample sequenced in a study of blood T cell repertoires in COVID-19. Here immunoSEQ multiplex PCR was the method, and the copy in TCRdb shows in-frame clones only, minus some. The data show around 300,000 clones, roughly nine tenths seen once. The sequencing sample was made of PBMCs or T cells enriched from blood (not recorded which). These receptors were obtained from a woman aged 60-75 years who had recovered from COVID-19.

CDR3 protein: CASSRDRGGQNEQFF. The CDR3, as DNA: TGCGCCAGCAGTCGGGACAGGGGAGGACAAAATGAGCAGTTCTTC. This chain uses TRBV10-2 with TRBJ2-1; 10 nucleotides line up with TRBD1. The CDR3 has 15 residues. With V trimmed by 5 bases and J by 7 bases, 8 bases remained unmatched. Germline V CDR1 and CDR2: WSHSY, SAAADI.

The chain recombines TRBV6-5 with TRBJ1-1; the D is unclear. CDR1 and CDR2 (germline): MNHEY, SVGAGI. CDR3 length equals 16 residues. V lost 4 bases and J 2 bases, leaving 17 bases between the germline ends. CDR3 region: CASSSNEARLNTEAFF. CDR3 DNA sequence: TGTGCCAGCAGTTCAAACGAGGCACGATTAAACACTGAAGCTTTCTTT.

This clone occurred once. This chain connects TRBV24-1 to TRBJ1-5; D is perhaps TRBD1 (6 bases). CDR1 KGHDR and CDR2 SFDVKD come from the germline V gene. The V end lost 9 bases, the J end lost 0 bases, and 14 bases lay between the germline ends. This CDR3 region has 15 residues. The CDR3 nucleotides are TGTGCCACCGGAGCAGCACAGGGTAGCAATCAGCCCCAGCATTTT. Encoded protein: CATGAAQGSNQPQHF.

This sequence joins TRBV5-1 and TRBJ2-7; TRBD2 aligns across 7 bases. Germline CDR1 SGHRS, CDR2 YFSETQ. With V trimmed by 3 bases and J by 0 bases, 9 bases remained unmatched. The CDR3 spans 16 residues. In DNA, the CDR3 is TGCGCCAGCAGCTCAACCTCTAGCGGCCGCTCCTACGAGCAGTACTTC. Its translation: CASSSTSSGRSYEQYF.

This rearrangement joins TRBV4-1 to TRBJ2-1, with 13 bases that match TRBD2. The CDR3 sequence is 16 residues long. V lost 0 bases and J lost 15; bases outside the gene matches: 11. Looked up from germline, CDR1 is MGHRA and CDR2 is YSYEKL. CDR3 protein: CASSQEGGLAGSGAFF. In nucleotides, the CDR3 is TGCGCCAGCAGCCAAGAGGGGGGACTAGCGGGATCGGGTGCGTTCTTC.

This clone was seen only once. The chain has TRBV10-3 and TRBJ1-2, with TRBD1 identical over 8 bases. This CDR3 has 15 amino acids. Germline CDR1 reads ENHRY; CDR2 reads SYGVKD. V trimming: 3 bases; J trimming: 4 bases; junction bases outside the gene matches: 7. DNA for the CDR3: TGTGCCATCAGTGAAACAGGGGGAGTAATCTATGGCTACACCTTC. Protein product: CAISETGGVIYGYTF.

The V call is TRBV5-1, the J call TRBJ2-5; TRBD2 matches at 9 bases. Germline-derived CDR1 and CDR2 are SGHRS and YFSETQ. The CDR3 has 17 amino acids. Trimming cost V 1 base and J 3 bases; bases outside gene matches: 10. The CDR3, as DNA: TGCGCCAGCAGCTTGCTCGGCGGGGGGGCGGTTAAAGAGACCCAGTACTTC. The encoded protein is CASSLLGGGAVKETQYF.

The V and J genes are TRBV6-5 and TRBJ1-1; D is possibly TRBD1 (5 bases). There are 15 residues in the CDR3. CDR1 is MNHEY, CDR2 SVGAGI, per germline. Trimming cost V 4 bases and J 5 bases, with 17 bases left between them. CDR3 coding DNA: TGTGCCAGCAGTTTCGTTTCGTCGCGGACAACTGAAGCTTTCTTT. Translating gives CASSFVSSRTTEAFF.

V gene TRBV9 combines with J gene TRBJ2-1; D is possibly TRBD2 (7 bases). The CDR3 totals 15 residues. V was cut by 3 bases and J by 1 base, with 11 bases left in between. CDR1 SGDLS and CDR2 YYNGEE come from the germline V gene. This CDR3 reads CASSERGGSYNEQFF. Here the CDR3 DNA reads TGTGCCAGCAGCGAGAGGGGGGGTTCCTACAATGAGCAGTTCTTC.

This rearrangement joins TRBV9 to TRBJ2-1; 7 bases are shared with TRBD2. The germline V gene encodes CDR1 SGDLS and CDR2 YYNGEE. This CDR3 has 13 residues. The V gene end was trimmed by 3 bases and the J gene end by 5 bases; junction bases not matched to a gene: 2. The CDR3 DNA reads as TGTGCCAGCAGCGCCCGGGAGGACAATGAGCAGTTCTTC. It translates to CASSAREDNEQFF.

V gene TRBV5-1 combines with J gene TRBJ1-2; TRBD1 agrees at 12 bases. Germline V CDR1 and CDR2: SGHRS, YFSETQ. Trimming removed 3 bases from V and 7 bases from J; junction bases left unmatched: 7. This CDR3 spans 15 amino acids. CDR3 residues: CASSSGQGAFGGYTF. The CDR3, as DNA: TGCGCCAGCAGCTCGGGACAGGGGGCCTTCGGTGGCTACACCTTC.

J is TRBJ1-5 and V is TRBV5-8, with TRBD1 as a possible D gene (6 bases). Germline V lookup: CDR1 SGHTS, CDR2 YDEGEE. Trimming removed 4 bases at V and 6 bases at J, with 17 bases between. CDR3 length equals 15 residues. The CDR3 nucleotides are TGTGCCAGCAGCCCCTTGGGGGGGCGAATTCAGCCCCAGCATTTT. It specifies CASSPLGGRIQPQHF. Combining the CDR3 with reference TRBV5-8 and TRBJ1-5 gives the whole variable domain EAGVTQSPTHLIKTRGQQATLRCSPISGHTSVYWYQQALGLGLQFLLWYDEGEERNRGNFPPRFSGRQFPNYSSELNVNALELEDSALYLCASSPLGGRIQPQHFGDGTRLSIL.

The chain couples TRBV4-1 to TRBJ1-3; D is perhaps TRBD1 (5 bases). This CDR3 is 15 amino acids long. Germline values: CDR1 MGHRA, CDR2 YSYEKL. The V end was cut by 0 bases, the J end by 4 bases, with 10 bases between. The CDR3: CASSQEQQGGNTIYF. In nucleotides, the CDR3 is TGCGCCAGCAGCCAAGAGCAGCAGGGAGGAAACACCATATATTTT.

This rearrangement joins TRBV5-1 to TRBJ2-7; 8 nucleotides align to TRBD1. Germline lookup yields CDR1 SGHRS and CDR2 YFSETQ. The length of the CDR3 is 16 residues. V dropped 6 bases and J dropped 1; count of bases not matched to a gene: 12. Here the CDR3 DNA reads TGCGCCAGCACGCCCAGTCAGGGGGCATGGTCCTACGAGCAGTACTTC. Translation: CASTPSQGAWSYEQYF.

In regard to this clone: This specimen includes other DNA sequences encoding the same CDR3. This chain uses TRBV18 with TRBJ2-5; 8 bases map to TRBD2. The CDR3 length is 13 residues. After removal of 3 bases from V and 5 bases from J, the junction contained 2 bases not matched to a gene. CDR1 is KGHSH, CDR2 LQKENI, per germline. CDR3 sequence (DNA): TGTGCCAGCTCACCCGCGGGAGGTGAGACCCAGTACTTC. Translated: CASSPAGGETQYF. The variable domain in full, with the rest retrieved from reference TRBV18 and TRBJ2-5, is NAGVMQNPRHLVRRRGQEARLRCSPMKGHSHVYWYRQLPEEGLKFMVYLQKENIIDESGMPKERFSAEFPKEGPSILRIQQVVRGDSAAYFCASSPAGGETQYFGPGTRLLVL.

The chain links TRBV10-3 to TRBJ1-1, with 7 positions matching TRBD1. V was pared by 0 bases and J by 1 base, with 2 bases of the junction left unmatched. Germline CDR1 ENHRY, CDR2 SYGVKD. CDR3 size: 15 residues. In DNA, the CDR3 is TGTGCCATCAGTGAGTCCCGACAGGGGAACACTGAAGCTTTCTTT. Its protein product is CAISESRQGNTEAFF.

The V gene is TRBV9, the J gene TRBJ1-1, with a possible D match to TRBD1 (5 bases). V shed 3 bases and J shed 0 bases, with 12 bases lying between them. The CDR3 runs to 15 residues. Germline assignment: CDR1 SGDLS and CDR2 YYNGEE. The CDR3 sequence: CASSGGDRMNTEAFF. The CDR3, as DNA: TGTGCCAGCAGCGGGGGGGATAGAATGAACACTGAAGCTTTCTTT. Together with reference TRBV9 and TRBJ1-1, the CDR3 gives the full variable domain: DSGVTQTPKHLITATGQRVTLRCSPRSGDLSVYWYQQSLDQGLQFLIQYYNGEERAKGNILERFSAQQFPDLHSELNLSSLELGDSALYFCASSGGDRMNTEAFFGQGTRLTVV.

The rearrangement links TRBV12-5 to TRBJ2-3; TRBD1 matches at 9 bases. CDR1 LGHNT and CDR2 FRNRAP come from the germline V gene. The CDR3 loop spans 18 amino acids. J was trimmed by 4 bases and V by 4 bases; bases with no gene match: 15. CDR3 DNA: TGTGCTAGTGGTTCCCGGGACAGGGAGAGAGGGGGACCAGATACGCAGTATTTT. It translates to CASGSRDRERGGPDTQYF.

The rearrangement links TRBV28 to TRBJ2-2; 7 nucleotides match TRBD2. CDR1 MDHEN and CDR2 SYDVKM come from the germline V gene. J lost 3 bases, V lost 4 bases, and 8 bases had no gene match. The CDR3 has 16 amino acids. The CDR3 sequence: CASSSAYGGYTGELFF. The DNA for the CDR3 is TGTGCCAGCAGTTCCGCCTACGGGGGGTACACCGGGGAGCTGTTTTTT.

This clone was found once. The rearrangement joins TRBV7-9 to TRBJ2-2; tentative D call: TRBD2 (6 bases). The CDR3 is made up of 15 amino acids. V lost 6 bases and J lost 10, with 21 bases in between. Germline CDR1 is SEHNR and CDR2 is FQNEAQ (reference sequence). CDR3 bases: TGTGCCAGCAGTTACAAGTTGGGGGAGGTTGAGGAGCTGTTTTTT. Its protein product is CASSYKLGEVEELFF.